The rows below give T cell receptor beta chains drawn from one sample of a study of shared clonotypes between healthy human individuals. The data were produced by immunoSEQ multiplex PCR, yet TCRdb's version contains in-frame clones alone and is incomplete. The sample yields some 360,000 clones, 70% to 75% seen once. Material: memory CD4+ T cells sorted from blood. These TCRs come from a man between 25 and 39 years old in good health. Both conserved end residues are part of each CDR3. D genes are given only for firm matches. Not all rows give a size; the values are once, few, many and, for expanded clones, a class.

TRBV28	few	NA	TRBJ2-1	CASSVYNEQFF	TGTGCCAGCAGTGTGTACAATGAGCAGTTCTTC
TRBV7-3	NA	NA	TRBJ2-2	CASSLGGVGKTNTGELFF	TGTGCCAGCAGCTTAGGGGGAGTCGGGAAAACGAACACCGGGGAGCTGTTTTTT
TRBV30	NA	TRBD1	TRBJ2-7	CAWDRGYEQYF	TGTGCCTGGGACAGGGGTTACGAGCAGTACTTC
TRBV7-2	NA	NA	TRBJ2-7	CASSIRSFYEQYF	TGTGCCAGCAGCATAAGGTCCTTCTACGAGCAGTACTTC
TRBV7-8	once	NA	TRBJ2-1	CASSLGWGGDEQFF	TGTGCCAGCAGCTTAGGGTGGGGTGGCGATGAGCAGTTCTTC
TRBV27	few	NA	TRBJ2-7	CATISGAYEQYF	TGTGCCACCATTTCGGGTGCCTACGAGCAGTACTTC
TRBV7-9	NA	TRBD1	TRBJ1-2	CASSGRDRGVGYTF	TGTGCCAGCAGCGGCCGAGACAGGGGTGTTGGCTACACCTTC
TRBV5-1	few	TRBD1	TRBJ1-1	CASSFGQGNTEAFF	TGCGCCAGCAGCTTCGGACAGGGGAACACTGAAGCTTTCTTT
TRBV11-2	NA	NA	TRBJ2-2	CASRQYPSNTGELFF	TGTGCCAGCAGGCAATATCCTTCGAACACCGGGGAGCTGTTTTTT
TRBV5-1	NA	NA	TRBJ1-1	CASSFQGQDTEAFF	TGCGCCAGCAGCTTCCAGGGTCAGGACACTGAAGCTTTCTTT
TRBV5-1	NA	TRBD2	TRBJ2-7	CASSPGLADGSYEQYF	TGCGCCAGCAGCCCAGGACTAGCGGATGGCTCCTACGAGCAGTACTTC
TRBV4-1	few	NA	TRBJ1-1	CASSSFPGALDTEAFF	TGCGCCAGCAGCTCCTTCCCAGGGGCTTTGGACACTGAAGCTTTCTTT
TRBV15	NA	NA	TRBJ1-3	CATTTSGNTIYF	TGTGCCACTACTACCTCTGGAAACACCATATATTTT
TRBV5-1	once	NA	TRBJ2-2	CASRVPTTNTGELFF	TGCGCCAGCCGGGTCCCGACCACGAACACCGGGGAGCTGTTTTTT
TRBV27	NA	NA	TRBJ1-4	CASRTDATNEKLFF	TGTGCCAGCAGGACAGACGCAACTAATGAAAAACTGTTTTTT
TRBV9	NA	NA	TRBJ2-7	CASSVGGSTYEQYF	TGTGCCAGCAGCGTAGGCGGATCCACCTACGAGCAGTACTTC
TRBV15	NA	NA	TRBJ1-1	CATSSTLKVRVAEAFF	TGTGCCACCAGCAGCACGCTGAAGGTTCGGGTTGCTGAAGCTTTCTTT
TRBV18	few	NA	TRBJ2-7	CASSRNHEQYF	TGTGCCAGCTCACGGAACCACGAGCAGTACTTC
TRBV4-2	NA	TRBD1	TRBJ1-1	CASSQVDRGPTEAFF	TGTGCCAGCAGCCAAGTGGACAGGGGGCCTACTGAAGCTTTCTTT
TRBV10-3	NA	NA	TRBJ2-3	CAIRGLGGGTQYF	TGTGCCATCAGGGGACTGGGTGGAGGTACGCAGTATTTT
TRBV14	NA	NA	TRBJ2-2	CASTRSTNTGELFF	TGTGCCAGCACCCGAAGTACGAACACCGGGGAGCTGTTTTTT
TRBV28	NA	TRBD1	TRBJ1-4	CASRPSGQGEGEKLFF	TGTGCCAGCAGACCCTCGGGACAGGGTGAGGGTGAAAAACTGTTTTTT
TRBV4-1	few	TRBD1	TRBJ2-3	CASSLGQGALDTQYF	TGCGCCAGCAGCCTTGGACAGGGGGCTTTAGATACGCAGTATTTT
TRBV7-6	NA	NA	TRBJ2-5	CASSLVRGTIEETQYF	TGTGCCAGCAGCTTAGTGAGGGGGACGATAGAAGAGACCCAGTACTTC
TRBV18	NA	NA	TRBJ2-5	CASSPQQTQETQYF	TGTGCCAGCTCACCACAACAGACCCAAGAGACCCAGTACTTC
TRBV11-2	NA	NA	TRBJ2-5	CASSLGWVVQETQYF	TGTGCCAGCAGCTTAGGGTGGGTGGTTCAAGAGACCCAGTACTTC
TRBV30	NA	NA	TRBJ2-2	CAWSVRRSGLNTGELFF	TGTGCCTGGAGTGTCCGGAGGTCAGGGTTGAACACCGGGGAGCTGTTTTTT